These T cell receptor beta chains were read from a single sample in a study of blood T cells in healthy people across ages. In TCRdb, the 5' RACE reads were re-called with MiXCR into one record per CDR3 protein. The table has around 900,000 distinct CDR3 sequences, 29% seen once; the top ten hold roughly 17%. The sequencing sample was made of blood. The source is a woman older than 75 in good health. Each CDR3 is given with its conserved first and last residue. The order of the fields is V gene, clone size, D gene, J gene, CDR3 protein, CDR3 DNA. The D gene is left open where the match is weak. A clone size is listed for some rows: how often the clone was seen (once, few, many), or a class if it is expanded.

TRBV2,many,-,TRBJ2-7,CASSWGDSAHEQYF,TGTGCCAGCAGCTGGGGAGACTCCGCCCACGAGCAGTACTTC
TRBV5-4,-,TRBD1,TRBJ2-5,CASSLGGGRNEQYF,TGTGCTAGCAGCTTAGGGGGCGGAAGAAATGAGCAGTACTTC
TRBV7-2,-,TRBD2,TRBJ2-7,CASSRTSVTSYEQYF,TGTGCCAGCAGCCGGACTAGCGTGACATCCTACGAGCAGTACTTC
TRBV20-1,-,-,TRBJ2-1,CSASIGETQFF,TGCAGTGCTAGCATTGGCGAGACCCAGTTCTTC
TRBV10-3,-,-,TRBJ1-2,CAISEEGRGYTF,TGTGCCATCAGTGAAGAGGGGAGAGGCTACACCTTC
TRBV5-6,-,TRBD1,TRBJ1-1,CASSLARTGGIRLAEAFF,TGTGCCAGCAGCTTGGCGCGGACAGGAGGAATAAGGTTGGCTGAAGCTTTCTTT
TRBV10-3,few,-,TRBJ2-2,CAISGPGATTNTGELFF,TGTGCCATCAGTGGTCCGGGGGCGACAACGAACACCGGGGAGCTGTTTTTT
TRBV30,-,-,TRBJ1-2,CAWSVVGINYGYTF,TGTGCCTGGAGTGTAGTCGGAATTAACTATGGCTACACCTTC
TRBV12-3/TRBV12-4,many,-,TRBJ1-2,CASSLHEYGYTF,TGTGCCAGCAGTTTACATGAGTATGGCTACACCTTC
TRBV9,-,-,TRBJ1-2,CASSVGAAGAYGYTF,TGTGCCAGCAGCGTAGGGGCAGCTGGGGCCTATGGCTACACCTTC
TRBV6-2/TRBV6-3,many,-,TRBJ2-5,CASSAGAETQYF,TGTGCCAGCAGCGCAGGGGCAGAGACCCAGTACTTC
TRBV9,many,TRBD2,TRBJ2-1,CASSSDGLAGNEQFF,TGTGCCAGCAGCTCCGACGGGTTAGCGGGAAATGAGCAGTTCTTC
TRBV11-2,-,TRBD2,TRBJ2-3,CASSARLAVLTDTQYF,TGTGCCAGCAGCGCCCGACTAGCGGTTCTCACAGATACGCAGTATTTT
TRBV30,-,-,TRBJ1-1,CAWTGQVNTEAFF,TGTGCCTGGACGGGGCAAGTGAACACTGAAGCTTTCTTT
TRBV11-2,-,-,TRBJ1-6,CASSLLGTASSYNSPLHF,TGTGCCAGCAGCTTACTGGGGACGGCGAGCTCCTATAATTCACCCCTCCACTTT
TRBV2,-,TRBD2,TRBJ2-3,CASSPTSDAQYF,TGTGCCAGCAGCCCAACTAGCGATGCGCAGTATTTT
TRBV9,-,TRBD2,TRBJ2-3,CASSVAPSGGLDTQYF,TGTGCCAGCAGCGTAGCGCCTAGCGGGGGGTTAGATACGCAGTATTTT
TRBV7-2,-,-,TRBJ1-5,CASSLASGGRNQPQHF,TGTGCCAGCAGCTTAGCATCGGGGGGCCGCAATCAGCCCCAGCATTTT
TRBV6-2/TRBV6-3,many,TRBD2,TRBJ2-5,CASSSGTIWGQETQYF,TGTGCCAGCAGTTCCGGGACTATTTGGGGACAAGAGACCCAGTACTTC
TRBV7-2,many,-,TRBJ2-3,CASSLVAIVGFADTQYF,TGTGCCAGCAGCTTAGTGGCCATTGTTGGGTTCGCAGATACGCAGTATTTT
TRBV19,-,TRBD1,TRBJ1-2,CAGSFGQGANYGYTF,TGTGCCGGTAGTTTCGGACAGGGAGCTAACTATGGCTACACCTTC
TRBV20-1,many,-,TRBJ2-7,CSARKPQNYEQYF,TGCAGTGCTAGGAAACCTCAGAACTACGAGCAGTACTTC